The entry below describes one T cell receptor (beta chain). The sample originates from a study of shared T cell receptors in the human thymus. The method was immunoSEQ multiplex PCR; TCRdb's version includes in-frame clones alone and lacks a portion of them. The table lists more than 300,000 clones, just under 95% of them singletons. Trimming took 5 bases from V and 0 from J, leaving 16 bases between them. Germline V gene data show CDR1 as MNHEY and CDR2 as SMNVEV (reference sequence). The CDR3 is made up of 16 amino acids. This rearrangement joins TRBV27 to TRBJ2-5, with TRBD1 as a possible D gene (6 bases). Sequencing was performed on thymocytes. This TCR derives from a human donor. CDR3 in amino acids: CASSRGHDPYQETQYF. CDR3 bases: TGTGCCAGCAGTCGGGGACATGACCCGTACCAAGAGACCCAGTACTTC.